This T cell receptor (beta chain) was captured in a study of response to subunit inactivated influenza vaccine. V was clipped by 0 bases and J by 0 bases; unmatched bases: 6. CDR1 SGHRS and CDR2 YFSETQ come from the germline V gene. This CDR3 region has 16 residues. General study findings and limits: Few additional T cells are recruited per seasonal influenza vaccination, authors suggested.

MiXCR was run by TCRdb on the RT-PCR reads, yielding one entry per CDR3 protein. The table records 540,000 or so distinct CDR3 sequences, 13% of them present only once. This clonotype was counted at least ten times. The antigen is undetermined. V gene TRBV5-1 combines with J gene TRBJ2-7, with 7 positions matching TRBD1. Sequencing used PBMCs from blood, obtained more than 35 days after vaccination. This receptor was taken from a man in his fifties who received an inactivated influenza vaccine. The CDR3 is CASSLAPGQLSYEQYF. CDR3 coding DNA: TGCGCCAGCAGCTTGGCTCCGGGACAGCTCTCCTACGAGCAGTACTTC.